This TCR beta chain originates from a study of CXCR3-negative and CXCR3-positive naive CD8 T cells. The libraries of TRB cDNA were constructed through 5' RACE using UMI labels. TCRdb reanalyzed the 5' RACE reads and collapses them to one entry per CDR3 protein, without DNA. The specimen's table records some 45,000 distinct CDR3 sequences. Germline assignment: CDR1 DFQATT and CDR2 SNEGSKA (reference sequence). This CDR3 is built from 13 residues. The V call is TRBV20-1, the J call TRBJ2-3; the D call of TRBD1 rests on TCRdb alone, since no DNA is present to check it. Source material: naive CXCR3- CD8+ T cells from blood. Sample subset: CD45RO-CCR7+CD27+CD95- naive CD8+ T cells lacking CXCR3 (TNR3-). The sequence came from a human donor in good health. Some clones in this sample may be carry-over from other donors' samples. CDR3 residues: CSADRGDTDAQYF.